A single sample gave rise to the 20 T cell receptor beta chains below, sequenced in a study of CD8+ T cells in alopecia areata. Extraction of RNA preceded its reverse transcription into cDNA, which served as the sequencing template. Measured with immunoSEQ multiplex PCR; TCRdb has only the in-frame clones, and not every one. The sample has about 110,000 clones, none seen only once; the top ten hold roughly a fifth. The sample consisted of lesional skin. The receptors derive from a C3H/HeJ mouse with alopecia areata. The strain bears MHC haplotype H2-k.

Points on this clone: Mouse names are used for the genes. The CDR3 end falls 4 residues outside the read, so it is completed with the germline J gene. The chain couples TRBV13-2 to TRBJ2-1; a possible D gene is TRBD1 (6 bases). The germline V and J ends were trimmed by 0 bases and 4 bases, with 8 bases remaining between them. Germline CDR1 is NNHNN and CDR2 is SYGAGS (reference sequence). This CDR3 is built from 14 residues. CDR3 loop: CASGDDGTYAEQFF. CDR3 DNA (partial): TGTGCCAGCGGTGATGACGGGACATATGCT.

About this clone itself: Mouse names are used for the genes. The read gets to within 4 residues of the CDR3 end, and the germline J gene fills in the rest. The V call is TRBV19, the J call TRBJ2-1, with 7 bases matching TRBD1. V lost 5 bases to trimming and J lost 5 bases; unmatched junction nucleotides: 10. In germline, CDR1 is FNHDT, CDR2 SITEND (reference sequence). The CDR3 totals 15 residues. Incomplete CDR3 DNA: TGTGCCAGCAGCCGAGAGACAGGGAGAGATGCT. Its protein product is CASSRETGRDA. The whole CDR3 sequence reads CASSRETGRDAEQFF.

This clone turned up a few times. Mouse germline and gene names are used. The read stops 4 residues short of the end of the CDR3; the missing end is completed from the germline J gene. The V call is TRBV13-3, the J call TRBJ2-5; TRBD2 aligns across 9 bases. After removal of 1 base from V and 2 bases from J, the junction contained 5 bases not matched to a gene. The CDR3 runs to 16 residues. CDR1 NNHDY and CDR2 SYVADS come from the germline V gene. This CDR3 is CASSDSGGVGQDTQYF. The sequenced CDR3 bases are TGTGCCAGCAGTGATTCTGGGGGGGTAGGCCAAGAC. Supplemented by reference TRBV13-3 and TRBJ2-5, the full variable domain reads EAAVTQSPRSKVAVTGGKVTLSCHQTNNHDYMYWYRQDTGHGLRLIHYSYVADSTEKGDIPDGYKASRPSQENFSLILELASLSQTAVYFCASSDSGGVGQDTQYFGPGTRLLVL.

Ten or more counts support this clone. The genes are named according to mouse. The read falls 4 residues short of the CDR3 end, and the missing part is taken from the germline J gene. The genes are TRBV1 and TRBJ2-1, with 10 positions matching TRBD2. This CDR3 contains 16 residues. Germline assignment: CDR1 NSQYPW and CDR2 LRSPGD (reference sequence). CDR3 amino acids: CTCSAPPHWGGAEQFF. The sequenced part of the CDR3 DNA is TGCACCTGCAGTGCCCCGCCCCACTGGGGGGGAGCT. The full variable domain, rest sourced from reference TRBV1 and TRBJ2-1, is VTLLEQNPRWRLVPRGQAVNLRCILKNSQYPWMSWYQQDLQKQLQWLFTLRSPGDKEVKSLPGADYLATRVTDTELRLQVANMSQGRTLYCTCSAPPHWGGAEQFFGPGTRLTVL.

There are a few counts of this clone. The gene symbols are mouse symbols. The CDR3 spells CASSDRATGQLYF. The CDR3 bases that were read are TGTGCCAGCAGCGACAGGGCCACCGGG. The V and J genes are TRBV19 and TRBJ2-2; TRBD1 matches at 7 bases. The read is 4 residues too short to cover the CDR3 end, so that end is filled in from the germline J gene. The CDR3 contains 13 residues. The germline V gene has CDR1 FNHDT and CDR2 SITEND (reference sequence). The trim removed 5 bases at V and 4 bases at J, leaving 2 bases unmatched.

In this sample, this clone turned up a few times. Gene names follow the mouse nomenclature. The covered CDR3 bases are TGTGCCAGCAGTGAAACTGGGGTGATCTATGCT. Residues: CASSETGVIYA. The full CDR3 protein is CASSETGVIYAEQFF. The genes are TRBV13-1 and TRBJ2-1; TRBD2 agrees at 7 bases. The read halts 4 residues ahead of the CDR3 end, with the missing end drawn from the germline J gene. This CDR3 region has 15 residues. V lost 2 bases, J lost 3 bases, and 5 bases stayed unmatched. CDR1 is NSHNY, CDR2 SYGAGN, per germline.

Note on this clone: The listed genes are named as in mouse. The CDR3 end is not reached by the read, which stops 4 residues before it; the germline J gene fills it in. Within the sample, other DNA sequences also encode this same CDR3. The chain couples TRBV13-3 to TRBJ2-5; TRBD1 matches 10 bases. Germline assignment: CDR1 NNHDY and CDR2 SYVADS. This CDR3 region has 14 residues. CDR3: CASSGQGAGDTQYF. The CDR3 DNA, read in part, is TGTGCCAGCAGTGGACAGGGGGCCGGGGAC.

Details on this clone: Gene labels here are mouse ones. Sequencing ends 4 residues short of the CDR3 end; the germline J gene provides the rest. The chain carries TRBV13-3 and TRBJ1-1; D possibly corresponds to TRBD1 (5 bases). CDR1 and CDR2 from the germline V gene are NNHDY and SYVADS. The CDR3 has 12 amino acids. CDR3 region: CASSDRTTEVFF. CDR3 bases read: TGTGCCAGCAGTGACCGGACAACA.

Only a few counts were recorded for this clone. The gene symbols are mouse symbols. Sequencing ends 4 residues short of the CDR3 end; the germline J gene provides the rest. The V call is TRBV19, the J call TRBJ2-1; TRBD1 aligns across 10 bases. CDR1 and CDR2 (germline): FNHDT, SITEND (reference sequence). The CDR3 loop spans 15 amino acids. After removal of 1 base from V and 5 bases from J, the junction contained 3 bases not matched to a gene. CDR3 protein: CASSISGTGDAEQFF. The sequenced CDR3 bases are TGTGCCAGCAGTATAAGTGGGACAGGGGATGCT.

This clone was seen only a few times. The genes are named according to mouse. With the read ending 4 residues before the CDR3 end, the germline J gene is used to fill in that end. The chain combines TRBV14 with TRBJ2-7; TRBD1 aligns across 7 bases. The CDR3 runs to 13 residues. Germline V gene lookup returns CDR1 SGHDT and CDR2 FRDEAV. The CDR3 bases that were read are TGTGCCAGCAGCCAGGGACAGTCTTAT. This encodes CASSQGQSY. The whole CDR3 sequence reads CASSQGQSYEQYF.

This clone was counted only a few times. The protein recorded in TCRdb does not match the translated DNA at residue 13; the protein presented here comes from translating the DNA. All gene names here are mouse names. Coverage ceases 3 residues before the CDR3 finishes, and the germline J gene fills in the end. The V call is TRBV13-3, the J call TRBJ1-6; 7 positions agree with TRBD1. TRBJ1-6 is known as an ORF, though its function is uncertain. The CDR3 covers 16 residues. The junction had 10 bases not matched to a gene; V was cut back by 5 bases and J by 5 bases. Germline V gene data show CDR1 as NNHDY and CDR2 as SYVADS. The CDR3: CASRARDRLNNSPLYF. The sequenced CDR3 bases are TGTGCCAGCAGAGCCCGGGACAGACTAAATAATTCGCCC.

This clone was observed a few times. Here the gene names and germline are mouse. Read coverage stops 4 residues before the CDR3 terminus; the germline J gene supplies the remainder. The J gene is TRBJ2-5, the V gene TRBV13-1; 10 bases fit TRBD2. Germline CDR1 reads NSHNY; CDR2 reads SYGAGN. This CDR3 spans 14 amino acids. The CDR3 reads CASSERTGGDTQYF. The covered CDR3 bases are TGTGCCAGCAGTGAGCGGACTGGGGGAGAC.

This clone has just a few counts. The germline and genes are mouse ones. CDR3 DNA (partial): TGTGCCAGCAGTGATGTGGACAGGGATAACCAAGAC. Amino acid sequence: CASSDVDRDNQD. The complete CDR3 sequence is CASSDVDRDNQDTQYF. This chain links TRBV13-1 with TRBJ2-5; TRBD1 matches at 8 bases. Read sequence stops 4 residues before the CDR3 end, and the germline J gene provides the missing end. Germline trimming cut 0 bases from V and 0 bases from J; bases unmatched to any gene: 3. The CDR3 is 16 residues long. CDR1 NSHNY and CDR2 SYGAGN come from the germline V gene.

About this clone: Gene names refer to mouse genes. From the germline J gene comes the end of the CDR3, since the read stops 4 residues before it. J is TRBJ2-4 and V is TRBV1; TRBD2 agrees at 8 bases. The CDR3 length is 16 residues. Germline lookup yields CDR1 NSQYPW and CDR2 LRSPGD (reference sequence). The sequenced CDR3 bases are TGCACCTGCAGTGCAGATTGGGGGGGGCGCGATAAC. It translates to CTCSADWGGRDN. From start to end, the CDR3 is CTCSADWGGRDNTLYF.

Concerning this clone itself: These gene names are mouse names. The CDR3 is cut off 4 residues early in the read; its end comes from the germline J gene. The chain joins TRBV13-3 to TRBJ1-1; 8 bases are a match to TRBD1. The germline gives CDR1 NNHDY, CDR2 SYVADS. V dropped 1 base and J dropped 4; count of bases not matched to a gene: 6. The CDR3 length is 15 residues. This chain's CDR3 is CASSDLRRGRTEVFF. The part of the CDR3 DNA that was read is TGTGCCAGCAGTGATCTCCGCAGGGGGCGCACA.

This clone appeared many times. Each gene name is a mouse one. From the germline J gene comes the end of the CDR3, since the read stops 4 residues before it. The V gene is TRBV13-3, the J gene TRBJ2-5, with 9 bases lining up with TRBD1. The trim removed 4 bases at V and 1 base at J, leaving 4 bases unmatched. This CDR3 contains 15 residues. CDR1 NNHDY and CDR2 SYVADS come from the germline V gene. The CDR3 bases that were read are TGTGCCAGCAGTCCACAGGGGGCTGACCAAGAC. Translated: CASSPQGADQD. Given in full, the CDR3 is CASSPQGADQDTQYF.

As to this clone: Gene names and germline match the mouse. The read stops 4 residues short of the end of the CDR3; the missing end is completed from the germline J gene. The chain joins TRBV19 to TRBJ2-3, with D perhaps TRBD1 (5 bases). Trimming cost V 6 bases and J 0 bases, with 11 bases left between them. CDR3 length equals 14 residues. Per the germline V gene, CDR1 is FNHDT and CDR2 is SITEND (reference sequence). The CDR3 sequence: CASTLTASAETLYF. The covered CDR3 bases are TGTGCCAGCACCCTGACAGCTAGTGCAGAA. The whole variable domain, remainder taken from reference TRBV19 and TRBJ2-3, is GGIITQTPKFLIGQEGQKLTLKCQQNFNHDTMYWYRQDSGKGLRLIYYSITENDLQKGDLSEGYDASREKKSSFSLTVTSAQKNEMAVFLCASTLTASAETLYFGSGTRLTVL.

There are a few counts of this clone. At residue 13, the TCRdb protein and translated DNA are inconsistent; the protein given comes from the DNA. Mouse names are used for the genes. The observed sequence ends 3 residues before the CDR3 terminus, with the missing tail filled in from the germline J gene. The genes are TRBV13-3 and TRBJ1-6; TRBD1 agrees at 7 bases. TRBJ1-6 is an open reading frame whose function is uncertain. CDR1 and CDR2 from the germline V gene are NNHDY and SYVADS. The V gene end was trimmed by 2 bases and the J gene end by 4 bases; junction bases not matched to a gene: 6. The CDR3 is 16 residues long. The CDR3 loop is CASSEEGDRYNSPLYF. CDR3 DNA (partial): TGTGCCAGCAGTGAGGAAGGGGACAGATATAATTCGCCC.

Note on this clone: Mouse gene names and germline throughout. With the read ending 4 residues before the CDR3 end, the germline J gene is used to fill in that end. The chain is built from TRBV1 and TRBJ2-4; 8 positions match TRBD2. This CDR3 comprises 15 residues. With 2 bases clipped from V and 3 bases from J, the junction kept 4 bases outside the gene matches. Germline-derived CDR1 and CDR2 are NSQYPW and LRSPGD (reference sequence). The CDR3 DNA, read in part, is TGCACCTGCAGTGCAAACTGGGGGTGGCAAAAC. It encodes CTCSANWGWQN. The CDR3, in full, reads CTCSANWGWQNTLYF.

This clone was observed a few times. The listed genes are named as in mouse. The read ends 4 residues early relative to the CDR3; the germline J gene fills the gap. The chain has TRBV19 and TRBJ1-1, with TRBD1 identical over 7 bases. Germline V CDR1 and CDR2: FNHDT, SITEND (reference sequence). The CDR3 has 15 residues. V was pared by 5 bases and J by 0 bases, with 7 bases of the junction left unmatched. The CDR3 sequence is CASSSGQNANTEVFF. The DNA read from the CDR3 is TGTGCCAGCAGCTCGGGACAGAATGCAAACACA.